This is a list of T cell receptor beta chains from one sample in a study of beta chain features in type 1 diabetes. The protocol was immunoSEQ multiplex PCR, while the TCRdb copy is restricted to in-frame clones and leaves out a portion. The sample carries approximately 140,000 clones, roughly 10% recorded once. The sample consisted of central memory CD4+ T cells from blood. Receptors originate from a man aged 30 to 39 with type 1 diabetes. The CDR3 runs from the conserved cysteine through the conserved F or W. A D gene is named only where the DNA matches it firmly. Clone sizes are given selectively: once, few, many, or a class where the clone is expanded.

TRBV21-1	.	TRBJ2-1	.	CASSKRGGSWYNEQFF	TGTGCCAGCAGCAAACGCGGGGGTTCGTGGTACAATGAGCAGTTCTTC
TRBV2	few	TRBJ1-5	.	CASRRTVNQPQHF	TGTGCCAGCAGGCGGACAGTCAATCAGCCCCAGCATTTT
TRBV18	few	TRBJ1-2	.	CASSPPAREGYTF	TGTGCCAGCTCACCACCGGCCAGGGAAGGCTACACCTTC
TRBV7-2	.	TRBJ2-1	.	CASSPQEGEQFF	TGTGCCAGCAGCCCCCAGGAGGGTGAGCAGTTCTTC
TRBV27	many	TRBJ1-4	TRBD1	CASSPGTAPGEKLFF	TGTGCCAGCAGTCCGGGGACAGCCCCTGGGGAAAAACTGTTTTTT
TRBV5-1	.	TRBJ1-2	.	CASRGLRGYTF	TGCGCCAGCAGGGGGCTTCGTGGCTACACCTTC
TRBV28	.	TRBJ2-5	TRBD1	CASSKQGLAETQYF	TGTGCCAGCAGTAAACAGGGGCTGGCCGAGACCCAGTACTTC
TRBV30	.	TRBJ2-6	.	CAWSVRGSGANVLTF	TGTGCCTGGAGTGTACGAGGCTCTGGGGCCAACGTCCTGACTTTC
TRBV9	.	TRBJ2-2	TRBD1	CASTSGGWTGELFF	TGTGCCAGCACCTCAGGGGGATGGACCGGGGAGCTGTTTTTT
TRBV30	few	TRBJ1-2	.	CAWNAQGSNYGYTF	TGTGCCTGGAACGCACAGGGATCAAACTATGGCTACACCTTC
TRBV6-5	.	TRBJ2-7	TRBD1	CASSYSGTGSYEQYF	TGTGCCAGCAGTTACTCCGGGACAGGGAGTTACGAGCAGTACTTC
TRBV7-3	many	TRBJ2-5	TRBD1	CASSQDRQETQYF	TGTGCCAGCAGCCAGGACAGGCAAGAGACCCAGTACTTC
TRBV28	few	TRBJ1-6	.	CASSEGGVNSPLHF	TGTGCCAGCAGCGAAGGAGGGGTTAATTCACCCCTCCACTTT
TRBV18	.	TRBJ1-2	.	CASSLLGGGYTF	TGTGCCAGCTCATTGCTCGGGGGTGGCTACACCTTC